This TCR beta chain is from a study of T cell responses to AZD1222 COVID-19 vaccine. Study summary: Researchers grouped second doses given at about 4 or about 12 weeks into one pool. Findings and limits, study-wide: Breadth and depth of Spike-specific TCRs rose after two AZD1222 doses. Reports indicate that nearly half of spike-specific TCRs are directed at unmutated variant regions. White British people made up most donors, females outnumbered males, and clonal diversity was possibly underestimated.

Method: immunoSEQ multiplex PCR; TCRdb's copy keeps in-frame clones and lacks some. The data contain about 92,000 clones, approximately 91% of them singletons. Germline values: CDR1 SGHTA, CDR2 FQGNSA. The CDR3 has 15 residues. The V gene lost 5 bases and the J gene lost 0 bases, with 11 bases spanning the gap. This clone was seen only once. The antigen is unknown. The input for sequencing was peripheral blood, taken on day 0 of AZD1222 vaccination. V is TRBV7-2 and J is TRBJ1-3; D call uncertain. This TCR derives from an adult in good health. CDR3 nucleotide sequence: TGTGCCAGCAGCCCACGACTTGCCTCTGGAAACACCATATATTTT. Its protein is CASSPRLASGNTIYF.